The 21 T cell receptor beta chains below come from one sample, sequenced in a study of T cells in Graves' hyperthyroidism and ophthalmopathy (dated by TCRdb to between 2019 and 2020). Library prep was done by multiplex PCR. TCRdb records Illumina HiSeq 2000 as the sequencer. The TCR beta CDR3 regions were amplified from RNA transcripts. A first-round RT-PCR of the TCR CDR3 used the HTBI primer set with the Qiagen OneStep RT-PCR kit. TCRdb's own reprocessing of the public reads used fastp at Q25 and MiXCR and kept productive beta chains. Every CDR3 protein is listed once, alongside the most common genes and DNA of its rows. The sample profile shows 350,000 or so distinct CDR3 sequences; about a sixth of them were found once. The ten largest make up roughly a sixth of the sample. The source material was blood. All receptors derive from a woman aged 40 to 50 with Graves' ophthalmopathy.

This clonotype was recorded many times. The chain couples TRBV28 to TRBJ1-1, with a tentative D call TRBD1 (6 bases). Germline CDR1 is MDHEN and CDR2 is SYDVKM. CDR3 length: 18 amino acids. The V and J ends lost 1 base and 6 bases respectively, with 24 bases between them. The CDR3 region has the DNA TGTGCCAGCAGTTTATCTTCGGGACACCTGGTGATAAATGCTGAAGCTTTCTTT. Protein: CASSLSSGHLVINAEAFF.

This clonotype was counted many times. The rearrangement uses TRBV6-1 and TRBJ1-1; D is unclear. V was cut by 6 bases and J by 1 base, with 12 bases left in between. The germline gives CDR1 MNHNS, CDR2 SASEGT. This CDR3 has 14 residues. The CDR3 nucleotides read TGTGCCAGCAGCAAAAAGCTGAGGAACACTGAAGCTTTCTTT. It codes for CASSKKLRNTEAFF.

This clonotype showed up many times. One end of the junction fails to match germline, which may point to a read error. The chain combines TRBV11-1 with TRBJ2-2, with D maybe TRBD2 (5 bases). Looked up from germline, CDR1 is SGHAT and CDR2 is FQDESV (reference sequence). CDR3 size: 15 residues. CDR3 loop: CASSFGLVGTGELLF. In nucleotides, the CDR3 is TGTGCCAGCAGCTTCGGGCTAGTAGGAACCGGGGAGCTGCTTTTT.

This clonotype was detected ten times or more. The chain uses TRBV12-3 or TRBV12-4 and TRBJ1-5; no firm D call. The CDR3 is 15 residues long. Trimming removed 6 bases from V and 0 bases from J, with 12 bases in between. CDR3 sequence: CASSPNTHSNQPQHF. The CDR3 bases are TGTGCCAGCAGCCCTAACACCCATAGCAATCAGCCCCAGCATTTT.

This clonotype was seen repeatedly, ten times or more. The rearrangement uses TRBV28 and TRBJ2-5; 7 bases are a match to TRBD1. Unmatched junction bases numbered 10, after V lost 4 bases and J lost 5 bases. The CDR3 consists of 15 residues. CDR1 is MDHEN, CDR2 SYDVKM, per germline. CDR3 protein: CASSSPTGQLETQYF. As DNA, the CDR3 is TGTGCCAGCAGTTCACCGACAGGGCAACTGGAGACCCAGTACTTC.

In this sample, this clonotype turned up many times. The CDR3 sequence is CASSLTGGNYGYTF. The CDR3 DNA reads as TGTGCCAGCAGCTTGACAGGCGGCAACTATGGCTACACCTTC. The chain employs TRBV5-5 and TRBJ1-2, with D maybe TRBD1 (5 bases). Trimming removed 1 base at V and 2 bases at J, with 9 bases between. CDR1 and CDR2 from the germline V gene are SGHKS and YYEKEE (reference sequence). This CDR3 contains 14 residues.

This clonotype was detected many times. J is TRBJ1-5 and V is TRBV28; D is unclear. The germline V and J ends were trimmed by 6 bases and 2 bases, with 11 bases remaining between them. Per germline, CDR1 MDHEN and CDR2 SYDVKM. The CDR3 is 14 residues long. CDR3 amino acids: CASRPTSGNQPQHF. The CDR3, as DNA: TGTGCCAGCAGACCTACATCCGGCAATCAGCCCCAGCATTTT.

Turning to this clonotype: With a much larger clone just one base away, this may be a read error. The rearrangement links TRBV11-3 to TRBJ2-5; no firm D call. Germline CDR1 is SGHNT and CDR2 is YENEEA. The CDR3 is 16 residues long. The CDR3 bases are TGTGCCGGCAGCTTAGGGTCCGGCTCGTACCAAGAGACCCAGTACTTC. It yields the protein CAGSLGSGSYQETQYF. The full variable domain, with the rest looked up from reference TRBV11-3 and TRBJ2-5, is EAGVVQSPRYKIIEKKQPVAFWCNPISGHNTLYWYLQNLGQGPELLIRYENEEAVDDSQLPKDRFSAERLKGVDSTLKIQPAELGDSAVYLCAGSLGSGSYQETQYFGPGTRLLVL.

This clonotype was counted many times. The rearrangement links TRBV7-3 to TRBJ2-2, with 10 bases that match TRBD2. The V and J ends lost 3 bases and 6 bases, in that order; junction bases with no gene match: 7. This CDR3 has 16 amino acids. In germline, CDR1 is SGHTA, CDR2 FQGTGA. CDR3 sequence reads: CASSFALAGAAGELFF. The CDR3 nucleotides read TGTGCCAGCAGCTTTGCTCTAGCGGGAGCCGCCGGGGAGCTGTTTTTT.

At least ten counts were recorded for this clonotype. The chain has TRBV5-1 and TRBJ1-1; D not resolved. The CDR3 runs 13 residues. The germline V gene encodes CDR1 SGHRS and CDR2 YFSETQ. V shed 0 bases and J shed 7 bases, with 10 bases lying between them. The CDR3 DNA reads TGCGCCAGCAGCTTGGAGGGCGTGGATGAAGCTTTCTTT. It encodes CASSLEGVDEAFF.

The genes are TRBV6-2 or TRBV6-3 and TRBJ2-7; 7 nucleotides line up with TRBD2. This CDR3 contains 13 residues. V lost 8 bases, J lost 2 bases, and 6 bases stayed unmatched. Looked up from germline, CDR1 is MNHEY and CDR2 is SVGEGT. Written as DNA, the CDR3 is TGTGCCAGCCAGCGGGGTTCAACCTACGAGCAGTACTTC. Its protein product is CASQRGSTYEQYF.

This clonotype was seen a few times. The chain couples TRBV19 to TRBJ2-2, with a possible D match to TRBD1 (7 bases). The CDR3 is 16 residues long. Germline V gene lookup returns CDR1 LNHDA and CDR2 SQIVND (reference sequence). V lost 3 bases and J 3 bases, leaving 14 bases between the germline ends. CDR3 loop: CASSILGRGDTGELFF. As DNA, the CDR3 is TGTGCCAGTAGTATCTTAGGCAGGGGGGACACCGGGGAGCTGTTTTTT.

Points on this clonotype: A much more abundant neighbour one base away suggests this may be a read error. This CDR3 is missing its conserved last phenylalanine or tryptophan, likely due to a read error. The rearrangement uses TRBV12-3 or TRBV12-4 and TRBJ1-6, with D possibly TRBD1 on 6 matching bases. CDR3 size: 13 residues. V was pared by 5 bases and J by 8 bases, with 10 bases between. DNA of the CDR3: TGTGCCAGCAGTATGGACAGCTATTCACCCCTCCACCTT. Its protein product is CASSMDSYSPLHL.

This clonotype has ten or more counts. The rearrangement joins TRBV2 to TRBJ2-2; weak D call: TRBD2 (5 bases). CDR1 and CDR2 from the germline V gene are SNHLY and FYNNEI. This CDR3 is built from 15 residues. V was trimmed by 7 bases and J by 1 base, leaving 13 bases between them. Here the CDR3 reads CASKFGLMNTGELFF. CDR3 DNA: TGTGCCAGCAAGTTTGGACTGATGAACACCGGGGAGCTGTTTTTT. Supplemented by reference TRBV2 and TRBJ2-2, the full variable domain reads EPEVTQTPSHQVTQMGQEVILRCVPISNHLYFYWYRQILGQKVEFLVSFYNNEISEKSEIFDDQFSVERPDGSNFTLKIRSTKLEDSAMYFCASKFGLMNTGELFFGEGSRLTVL.

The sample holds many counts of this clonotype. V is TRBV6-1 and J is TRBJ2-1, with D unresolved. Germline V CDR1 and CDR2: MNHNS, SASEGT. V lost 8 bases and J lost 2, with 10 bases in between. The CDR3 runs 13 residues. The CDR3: CASLESPYNEQFF. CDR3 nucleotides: TGTGCCAGCTTAGAATCTCCCTACAATGAGCAGTTCTTC.

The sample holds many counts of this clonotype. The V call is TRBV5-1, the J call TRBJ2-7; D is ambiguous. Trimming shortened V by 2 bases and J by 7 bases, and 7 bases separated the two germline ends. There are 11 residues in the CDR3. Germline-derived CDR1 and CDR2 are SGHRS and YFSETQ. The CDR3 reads CASSFKEEQYF. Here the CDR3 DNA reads TGCGCCAGCAGCTTTAAAGAGGAGCAGTACTTC.

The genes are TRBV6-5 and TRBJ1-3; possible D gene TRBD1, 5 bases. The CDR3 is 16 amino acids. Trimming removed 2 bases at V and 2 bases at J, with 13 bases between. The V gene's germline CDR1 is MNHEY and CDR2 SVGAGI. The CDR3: CASSYGGVGAGNTIYF. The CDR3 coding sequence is TGTGCCAGCAGTTACGGGGGGGTGGGTGCTGGAAACACCATATATTTT.

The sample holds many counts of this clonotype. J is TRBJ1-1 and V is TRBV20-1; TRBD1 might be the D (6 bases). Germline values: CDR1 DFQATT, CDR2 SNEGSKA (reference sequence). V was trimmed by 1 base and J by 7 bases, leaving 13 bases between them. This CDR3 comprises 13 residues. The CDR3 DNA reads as TGCAGTGCTAGAGGTGCAGGGGATGGTGAAGCTTTCTTT. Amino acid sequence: CSARGAGDGEAFF.

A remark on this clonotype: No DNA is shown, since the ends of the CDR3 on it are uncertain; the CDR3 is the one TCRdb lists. The CDR3 here is CSASGSFLAGGTQETQYF. The chain joins TRBV20-1 to TRBJ2-5; TRBD1, the D gene given by the table, was not confirmed from the DNA. The CDR3 is 18 residues long, ends included. Germline values: CDR1 DFQATT, CDR2 SNEGSKA (reference sequence).

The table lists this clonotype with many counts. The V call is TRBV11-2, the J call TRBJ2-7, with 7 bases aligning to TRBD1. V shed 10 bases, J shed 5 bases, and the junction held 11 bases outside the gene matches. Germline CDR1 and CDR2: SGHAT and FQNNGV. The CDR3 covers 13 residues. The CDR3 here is CATAKDRAHEQYF. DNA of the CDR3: TGTGCCACAGCAAAAGACAGGGCCCACGAGCAGTACTTC. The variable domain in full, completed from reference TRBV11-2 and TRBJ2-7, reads EAGVAQSPRYKIIEKRQSVAFWCNPISGHATLYWYQQILGQGPKLLIQFQNNGVVDDSQLPKDRFSAERLKGVDSTLKIQPAKLEDSAVYLCATAKDRAHEQYFGPGTRLTVT.

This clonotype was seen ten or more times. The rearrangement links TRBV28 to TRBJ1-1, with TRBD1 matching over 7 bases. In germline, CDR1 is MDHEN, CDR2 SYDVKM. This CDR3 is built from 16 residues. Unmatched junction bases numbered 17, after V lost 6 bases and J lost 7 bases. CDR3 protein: CASSLNIDRASGEAFF. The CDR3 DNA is TGTGCCAGCAGCCTTAATATTGACAGGGCTTCTGGTGAAGCTTTCTTT.